This TCR beta chain comes out of a study of CD8 T cells in Susac syndrome. An input of 0.5 to 1 ug of RNA was subjected to reverse transcription using random hexamers. The amplification used immunoSEQ multiplex PCR on TCR beta CDR3; it spanned 54 Vbeta and 13 Jbeta. Via MiXCR, TCRdb re-called the immunoSEQ multiplex PCR reads, giving one row per CDR3 protein. The data show 150,000 to 200,000 distinct CDR3 sequences, 91% seen once. The sequence was obtained from a human donor with Susac syndrome. Sequenced: CD4+ T cells from PBMCs.

The CDR3 DNA follows: TGTGCCAGCGTCCGGGGCCAAGAGACCCAGTACTTC. Its translation: CASVRGQETQYF. The rearrangement links TRBV2 to TRBJ2-5; a weak D match, TRBD2 (5 bases). V lost 8 bases to trimming and J lost 1 base, with 8 bases between them. The CDR3 totals 12 residues. Germline V CDR1 and CDR2: SNHLY, FYNNEI. The full variable domain, rest sourced from reference TRBV2 and TRBJ2-5, is EPEVTQTPSHQVTQMGQEVILRCVPISNHLYFYWYRQILGQKVEFLVSFYNNEISEKSEIFDDQFSVERPDGSNFTLKIRSTKLEDSAMYFCASVRGQETQYFGPGTRLLVL.